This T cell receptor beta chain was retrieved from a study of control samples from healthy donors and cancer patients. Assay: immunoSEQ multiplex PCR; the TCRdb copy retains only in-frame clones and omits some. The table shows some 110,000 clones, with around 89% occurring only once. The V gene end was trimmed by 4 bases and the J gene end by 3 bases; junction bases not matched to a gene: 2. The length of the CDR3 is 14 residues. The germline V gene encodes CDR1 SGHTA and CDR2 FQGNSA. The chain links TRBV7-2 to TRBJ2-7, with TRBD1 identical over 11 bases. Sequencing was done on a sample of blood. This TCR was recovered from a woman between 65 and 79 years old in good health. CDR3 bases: TGTGCCAGCAGCTACGGGACAGGGGGCTACGAGCAGTACTTC. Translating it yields CASSYGTGGYEQYF.